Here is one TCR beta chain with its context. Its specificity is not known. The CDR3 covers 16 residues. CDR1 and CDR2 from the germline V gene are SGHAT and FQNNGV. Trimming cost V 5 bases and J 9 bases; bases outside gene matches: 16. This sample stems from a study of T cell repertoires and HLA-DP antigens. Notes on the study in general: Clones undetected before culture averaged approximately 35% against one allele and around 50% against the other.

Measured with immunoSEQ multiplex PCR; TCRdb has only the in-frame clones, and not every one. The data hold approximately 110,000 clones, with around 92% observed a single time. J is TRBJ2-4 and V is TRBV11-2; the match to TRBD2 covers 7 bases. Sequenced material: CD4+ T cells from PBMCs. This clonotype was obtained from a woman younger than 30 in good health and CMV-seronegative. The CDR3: CASSTPREAQGPIQYF. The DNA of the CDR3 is TGTGCCAGCAGCACCCCCCGGGAGGCGCAGGGCCCCATTCAGTACTTC.